Listed below are T cell receptor beta chains from one sample, sequenced in a study of T cells in localized non-small cell lung cancer. The protocol was immunoSEQ multiplex PCR, while the TCRdb copy is restricted to in-frame clones and leaves out a portion. The sample holds around 15,000 clones, 90% seen once. Specimen: peripheral blood mononuclear cells, collected before any cancer treatment. Receptor source: a woman aged 35-75 years with stage III lung adenocarcinoma. Both conserved end residues are part of each CDR3. Each record gives: CDR3 protein, CDR3 DNA, D gene, V gene, J gene. A D gene is named only where the DNA matches it firmly.

CASSSGQGYEQFF	TGCGCCAGCAGTTCGGGGCAGGGTTATGAGCAGTTCTTC	.	TRBV5-1	TRBJ2-1
CASSIRTDNQPQHF	TGTGCCAGTAGTATCCGGACAGACAATCAGCCCCAGCATTTT	.	TRBV19	TRBJ1-5
CASSPRARGRNTEAFF	TGTGCCAGCAGCCCACGGGCCAGGGGTAGGAACACTGAAGCTTTCTTT	.	TRBV7-2	TRBJ1-1
CASSLGRGKNTGELFF	TGTGCCAGCAGCTTAGGGAGGGGCAAGAACACCGGGGAGCTGTTTTTT	.	TRBV7-6	TRBJ2-2
CASMTSNHYEQYF	TGTGCCAGCATGACCAGCAACCACTACGAGCAGTACTTC	.	TRBV27	TRBJ2-7
CASSLVQGLSNEKLFF	TGTGCCAGCAGCTTAGTCCAGGGACTATCTAATGAAAAACTGTTTTTT	.	TRBV11-2	TRBJ1-4
CASSFGVRGGTGELFF	TGCGCCAGCAGCTTCGGTGTACGCGGGGGCACCGGGGAGCTGTTTTTT	TRBD2	TRBV5-1	TRBJ2-2
CASSLGGVGGSFEQFF	TGTGCCAGCAGCTTGGGGGGGGTCGGAGGGTCCTTTGAGCAGTTCTTC	.	TRBV5-4	TRBJ2-1
CASSFSRDRAGEQYF	TGTGCCAGCAGCTTTTCTCGGGACAGGGCGGGGGAGCAGTACTTC	TRBD1	TRBV11-3	TRBJ2-7
CASSLLGETTDTQYF	TGTGCCAGCAGTCTCCTAGGGGAGACCACAGATACGCAGTATTTT	.	TRBV27	TRBJ2-3
CASRTDRGWADTQYF	TGTGCCAGCAGGACTGACAGGGGATGGGCAGATACGCAGTATTTT	TRBD1	TRBV6-1	TRBJ2-3
CASSAYEQYF	TGTGCCAGCAGTGCCTACGAGCAGTACTTC	.	TRBV27	TRBJ2-7
CASSYSTSTSGGVTYF	TGTGCCAGCAGTTACTCGACTTCGACTAGCGGGGGGGTAACGTATTTT	TRBD2	TRBV6-5	TRBJ2-3
CASSSGGARYNEQFF	TGTGCCAGCAGTTCAGGCGGGGCACGATACAATGAGCAGTTCTTC	.	TRBV6-5	TRBJ2-1
CASSSNPGTEYEQYF	TGTGCCAGCAGCTCAAACCCCGGGACTGAATACGAGCAGTACTTC	.	TRBV11-2	TRBJ2-7
CASSLAEAGYLF	TGTGCCAGCAGCTTAGCAGAGGCAGGTTACCTCTTC	.	TRBV7-9	TRBJ1-2
CASSYSQGANYEQYF	TGTGCCAGCAGTTACTCTCAGGGGGCGAACTACGAGCAGTACTTC	TRBD1	TRBV6-5	TRBJ2-7
CASSSRAGGYEQYF	TGTGCCAGCAGTTCCAGGGCGGGGGGCTACGAGCAGTACTTC	TRBD2	TRBV28	TRBJ2-7
CASSLGGPGGGSPLHF	TGTGCCAGCAGCTTGGGCGGCCCAGGGGGCGGTTCACCCCTCCACTTT	TRBD1	TRBV5-4	TRBJ1-6